This T cell receptor (beta chain) was found in a study of OX40 agonist ivuxolimab in advanced cancers. Broader study findings: With doses of 0.1 to 3.0 mg/kg, CD4+ and CD8+ blood T cells had undergone clonal expansion by week 6.

Trimming took 1 base from V and 6 from J, leaving 12 bases between them. Per the germline V gene, CDR1 is SNHLY and CDR2 is FYNNEI. The CDR3 runs 14 residues. TCRdb's table, derived via immunoSEQ multiplex PCR, lists solely in-frame clones and lacks some. The sample includes some 45,000 clones, around nine tenths seen only once; the top ten take about 12%. Prior autoimmune disease or systemic immunosuppression barred patients. In regard to this clone: The antigen is unknown.

The clonotype comes from an adult with an advanced solid tumor such as melanoma, head and neck, liver or kidney cancer. V gene TRBV2 combines with J gene TRBJ1-2; D remains ambiguous. Material: CD4+ or CD8+ T cells sorted from blood, obtained in a trial of the OX40 agonist ivuxolimab. The CDR3 is CASSEVRSQDGYTF. The CDR3 DNA is TGTGCCAGCAGTGAAGTTCGGTCGCAGGATGGCTACACCTTC.